The 20 T cell receptor beta chains below all came from one sample that was sequenced in a study of blood T cell repertoires in COVID-19. Sequencing used immunoSEQ multiplex PCR; TCRdb keeps in-frame clones, though not all of them. The sample gives about 110,000 clones, more than 80% of which show up once; more than 5% is in the top ten. Input material: peripheral blood. These receptors all come from a woman in her sixties with COVID-19, enrolled during active disease.

The table lists this clone with a few counts. The rearrangement joins TRBV29-1 to TRBJ2-1; 8 bases fit TRBD1. This CDR3 contains 15 residues. In germline, CDR1 is SQVTM, CDR2 ANQGSEA. The V gene end was trimmed by 2 bases and the J gene end by 6 bases; junction bases not matched to a gene: 9. CDR3 sequence (DNA): TGCAGCGTTGAAACCCTCCGGGACAGGCCCAATGAGCAGTTCTTC. This encodes CSVETLRDRPNEQFF.

A single count supports this clone. The chain couples TRBV6-5 to TRBJ2-7, with D perhaps TRBD1 (6 bases). This CDR3 comprises 13 residues. The V gene lost 6 bases and the J gene lost 1 base, with 10 bases spanning the gap. The germline V gene encodes CDR1 MNHEY and CDR2 SVGAGI. The CDR3 loop is CASRADSSYEQYF. The CDR3 DNA sequence: TGTGCCAGCAGGGCGGACAGTTCCTACGAGCAGTACTTC.

The V gene is TRBV27, the J gene TRBJ2-1, with 11 bases fitting TRBD1. This CDR3 comprises 15 residues. The V gene's germline CDR1 is MNHEY and CDR2 SMNVEV (reference sequence). V lost 6 bases and J lost 9; bases outside the gene matches: 10. This chain's CDR3 is CASSRSGTGGSEQFF. CDR3 in DNA: TGTGCCAGCAGCAGATCCGGGACAGGGGGAAGTGAGCAGTTCTTC.

The chain has TRBV3-1 (or the pseudogene TRBV3-2) and TRBJ2-1, with 14 positions matching TRBD2. CDR3 size: 16 residues. Germline CDR1 and CDR2: LGHDT and YNNKEL (reference sequence). V lost 8 bases to trimming and J lost 9 bases; unmatched junction nucleotides: 12. CDR3 in amino acids: CASRDSTSGGVGEQFF. CDR3 coding DNA: TGTGCCAGCCGGGATTCGACTAGCGGGGGGGTCGGTGAGCAGTTCTTC.

V gene TRBV7-8 combines with J gene TRBJ1-4, with a tentative D call TRBD1 (5 bases). The CDR3 has 16 residues. The V end lost 3 bases, the J end lost 0 bases, and 11 bases lay between the germline ends. Germline-derived CDR1 and CDR2 are SGHVS and FQNEAQ. The CDR3, as DNA: TGTGCCAGCAGCTTTCAGGGCCTTTCAACTAATGAAAAACTGTTTTTT. This translates into CASSFQGLSTNEKLFF.

V is TRBV18 and J is TRBJ2-7; D is uncertain. Per germline, CDR1 KGHSH and CDR2 LQKENI. V shed 1 base and J shed 3 bases, with 4 bases lying between them. The CDR3 is made up of 12 amino acids. The CDR3 bases are TGTGCCAGCTCACCACTGCGCTACGAGCAGTACTTC. Its translation: CASSPLRYEQYF.

V and J are TRBV19 and TRBJ1-4; the D is unclear. V lost 4 bases and J 8 bases, leaving 11 bases between the germline ends. From germline, CDR1 is LNHDA and CDR2 SQIVND (reference sequence). This CDR3 is built from 13 residues. In DNA, the CDR3 is TGTGCCAGTAGTAGGGTGGTGCGGGAAAAACTGTTTTTT. Its translation: CASSRVVREKLFF.

The chain carries TRBV4-3 and TRBJ2-1; 7 nucleotides align to TRBD2. With 6 bases clipped from V and 1 base from J, the junction kept 9 bases outside the gene matches. Germline V gene data show CDR1 as LGHNA and CDR2 as YSLEER. This CDR3 comprises 16 residues. CDR3 sequence (DNA): TGCGCCAGCAGGAAGAGACTAGCCGATTCCTACAATGAGCAGTTCTTC. This encodes CASRKRLADSYNEQFF.

The gene calls are TRBV18 and TRBJ1-5; 9 positions agree with TRBD1. The length of the CDR3 is 15 residues. Looked up from germline, CDR1 is KGHSH and CDR2 is LQKENI. With V trimmed by 0 bases and J by 4 bases, 1 base remained unmatched. CDR3 in DNA: TGTGCCAGCTCACCACCGGGACAGGGTAATCAGCCCCAGCATTTT. Residues: CASSPPGQGNQPQHF.

The chain carries TRBV29-1 and TRBJ2-5; D may be TRBD2 (7 bases). The V and J ends lost 4 bases and 5 bases respectively, with 14 bases between them. There are 13 residues in the CDR3. The V gene's germline CDR1 is SQVTM and CDR2 ANQGSEA. This CDR3 reads CSVGSAGAETQYF. The CDR3 coding sequence is TGCAGCGTTGGCTCCGCGGGGGCTGAGACCCAGTACTTC.

The chain is built from TRBV6-5 and TRBJ1-3; 8 bases agree with TRBD1. Per the germline V gene, CDR1 is MNHEY and CDR2 is SVGAGI. The V gene end was trimmed by 6 bases and the J gene end by 3 bases; junction bases not matched to a gene: 4. This CDR3 has 14 amino acids. CDR3: CASSRTGFGNTIYF. CDR3 coding DNA: TGTGCCAGCAGCCGGACAGGGTTTGGAAACACCATATATTTT.

V gene TRBV3-1 (or the pseudogene TRBV3-2) combines with J gene TRBJ2-2; D is uncertain. Per the germline V gene, CDR1 is LGHDT and CDR2 is YNNKEL (reference sequence). Between the trimmed V and J ends, which lost 0 bases and 4 bases, there was a span of 6 bases. This CDR3 has 14 amino acids. The CDR3 here is CASSQDIVTGELFF. The CDR3 nucleotides are TGTGCCAGCAGCCAAGATATAGTCACCGGGGAGCTGTTTTTT.

The genes are TRBV19 and TRBJ2-1, with TRBD2 identical over 11 bases. The CDR3 runs 15 residues. V lost 3 bases to trimming and J lost 8 bases; unmatched junction nucleotides: 6. The germline V gene encodes CDR1 LNHDA and CDR2 SQIVND (reference sequence). CDR3 loop: CASSILAGGPHEQFF. CDR3 coding DNA: TGTGCCAGTAGTATCTTAGCGGGGGGGCCTCATGAGCAGTTCTTC.

The chain combines TRBV4-2 with TRBJ2-5, with 9 positions matching TRBD1. The CDR3 has 15 residues. Germline V lookup: CDR1 LGHNA, CDR2 YNFKEQ. With 2 bases clipped from V and 2 bases from J, the junction kept 3 bases outside the gene matches. The CDR3 sequence is CASSQPGQGQETQYF. The CDR3, as DNA: TGTGCCAGCAGCCAACCGGGACAGGGACAAGAGACCCAGTACTTC.

The chain combines TRBV19 with TRBJ1-2; weak D call: TRBD1 (6 bases). The ends were cut back, 4 bases at V and 6 bases at J, with 15 bases in the middle. The germline V gene has CDR1 LNHDA and CDR2 SQIVND (reference sequence). The CDR3 has 14 amino acids. The CDR3, as DNA: TGTGCCAGTAGTACCCCTACAGGGTTCCATGGCTACACCTTC. Protein product: CASSTPTGFHGYTF.

The chain has TRBV24-1 and TRBJ2-3, with TRBD2 matching over 8 bases. V shed 7 bases and J 2 bases; nucleotides not matched to a gene: 4. Germline CDR1 is KGHDR and CDR2 is SFDVKD. This CDR3 is built from 14 residues. The CDR3, as DNA: TGTGCCACCAGCACTAGCGGCTCCACAGATACGCAGTATTTT. Its translation: CATSTSGSTDTQYF.

The chain couples TRBV9 to TRBJ1-2; TRBD1 agrees at 7 bases. Germline loops: CDR1 SGDLS, CDR2 YYNGEE. The ends lost 2 bases at V and 4 bases at J; junction bases unmatched: 8. The CDR3 is made up of 15 amino acids. The DNA of the CDR3 is TGTGCCAGCAGCGTCGAGGTCCGGGACAGCTATGGCTACACCTTC. Residues: CASSVEVRDSYGYTF.

In its sample, this clone was seen a few times. The CDR3 sequence: CASSGTGNYNQPQHF. The CDR3 DNA reads as TGTGCCAGTAGTGGGACAGGTAATTATAATCAGCCCCAGCATTTT. V and J are TRBV19 and TRBJ1-5, with 8 bases that match TRBD1. CDR3 length equals 15 residues. The J segment lost 4 bases and the V segment lost 5 bases, leaving 7 bases of the junction unmatched. The germline V gene has CDR1 LNHDA and CDR2 SQIVND (reference sequence).

This rearrangement joins TRBV20-1 to TRBJ2-7; D may be TRBD2 (6 bases). Deletions cut 6 bases from V and 3 bases from J, with 9 bases between. This CDR3 spans 11 amino acids. The germline V gene encodes CDR1 DFQATT and CDR2 SNEGSKA (reference sequence). CDR3 amino acids: CSAPGVYEQYF. The CDR3, as DNA: TGCAGTGCCCCGGGGGTCTACGAGCAGTACTTC.

The genes are TRBV6-2 or TRBV6-3 and TRBJ1-2; the D is unclear. Germline CDR1 reads MNHEY; CDR2 reads SVGEGT. Between the trimmed V and J ends, which lost 4 bases and 5 bases, there was a span of 5 bases. This CDR3 has 11 amino acids. The CDR3 sequence is CASSFMYGYTF. The CDR3 DNA is TGTGCCAGCAGTTTCATGTATGGCTACACCTTC.